A single T cell receptor beta chain is shown here with its context. CDR1 ENHRY and CDR2 SYGVKD come from the germline V gene. V dropped 1 base and J dropped 7; count of bases not matched to a gene: 12. The CDR3 spans 17 residues. This table comes from immunoSEQ multiplex PCR, and its TCRdb copy is limited to in-frame clones, with some not included. The sample records about 300,000 clones, roughly 89% being singletons. The data derive from a study of blood T cell repertoires in COVID-19. The sequenced sample consisted of peripheral blood. This sequence joins TRBV10-3 and TRBJ2-1, with 8 bases aligning to TRBD1. The receptor was isolated from a woman aged 25-40 years with COVID-19, enrolled during active disease. CDR3 coding DNA: TGTGCCATCAGTGAGTTCCCGGGCCAGGGGGCGAGGAATGAGCAGTTCTTC. This gives the protein CAISEFPGQGARNEQFF.